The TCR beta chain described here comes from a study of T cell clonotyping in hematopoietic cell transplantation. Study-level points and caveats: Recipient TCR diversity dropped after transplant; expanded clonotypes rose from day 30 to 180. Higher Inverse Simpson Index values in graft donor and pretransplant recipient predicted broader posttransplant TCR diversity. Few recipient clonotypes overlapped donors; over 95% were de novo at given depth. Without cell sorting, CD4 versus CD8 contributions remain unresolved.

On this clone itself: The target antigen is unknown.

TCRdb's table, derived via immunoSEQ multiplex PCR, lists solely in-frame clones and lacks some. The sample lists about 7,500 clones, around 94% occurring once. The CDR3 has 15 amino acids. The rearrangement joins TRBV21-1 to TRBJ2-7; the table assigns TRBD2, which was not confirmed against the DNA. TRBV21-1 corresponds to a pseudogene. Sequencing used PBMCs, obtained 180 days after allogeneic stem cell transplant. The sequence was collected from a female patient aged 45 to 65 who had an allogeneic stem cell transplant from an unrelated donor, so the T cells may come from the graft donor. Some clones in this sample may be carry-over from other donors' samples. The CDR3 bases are TGTGCCAGCAGCAGGAGGAGGAGGGGCGAAGTGAAGCAGTACTTC. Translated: CASSRRRRGEVKQYF.